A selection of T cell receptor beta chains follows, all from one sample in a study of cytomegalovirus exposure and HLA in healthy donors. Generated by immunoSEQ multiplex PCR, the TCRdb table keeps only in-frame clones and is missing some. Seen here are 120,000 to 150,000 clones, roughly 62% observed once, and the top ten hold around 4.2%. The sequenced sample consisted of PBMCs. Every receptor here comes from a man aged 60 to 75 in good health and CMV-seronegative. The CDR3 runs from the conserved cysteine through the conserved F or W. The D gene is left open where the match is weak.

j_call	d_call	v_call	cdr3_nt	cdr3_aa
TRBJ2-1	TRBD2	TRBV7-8	TGTGCCAGCTTGCGTCCCAGACTAGCGGGAGAAGGGAATGAGCAGTTCTTC	CASLRPRLAGEGNEQFF
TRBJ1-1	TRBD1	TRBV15	TGTGCCACCAGCCGGCCAGGGGGTATCACTGAAGCTTTCTTT	CATSRPGGITEAFF
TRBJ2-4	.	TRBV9	TGTGCCAGCAGCGTCGACGGAGGGGTGGCCAAAAACATTCAGTACTTC	CASSVDGGVAKNIQYF
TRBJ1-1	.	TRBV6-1	TGTGCCAGCAGTGAACAGGGGCCGAACACTGAAGCTTTCTTT	CASSEQGPNTEAFF
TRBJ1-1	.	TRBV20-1	TGCAGTGCTAGACAGGTCTCGGCTTTCTTT	CSARQVSAFF
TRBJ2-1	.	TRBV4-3	TGCGCCAGCAGCCAAGACTTTTCCAGTTACAATGAGCAGTTCTTC	CASSQDFSSYNEQFF
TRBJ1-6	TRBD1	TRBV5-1	TGCGCCAGCAGCTTGGAGGGGGCGGATTCACCCCTCCACTTT	CASSLEGADSPLHF
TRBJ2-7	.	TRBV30	TGTGCCTGGAGTGTACTAGTCGGCACCTACGAGCAGTACTTC	CAWSVLVGTYEQYF
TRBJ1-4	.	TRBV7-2	TGTGCCAGCAGCCCACAGGTGACTAATGAAAAACTGTTTTTT	CASSPQVTNEKLFF
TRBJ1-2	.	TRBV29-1	TGCAGCGTTGAAACCCCGGGGGGCACGTATGGCTACACCTTC	CSVETPGGTYGYTF
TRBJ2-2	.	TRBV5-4	TGTGCCAGCAGCTTGGCAAGGGGTGACACCGGGGAGCTGTTTTTT	CASSLARGDTGELFF
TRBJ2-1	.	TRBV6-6	TGTGCCAGCAGGCCGGACGAGGGCGGGCAGCAGTTCTTC	CASRPDEGGQQFF
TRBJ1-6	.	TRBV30	TGTGCCTGGAGATGGCAGACTGTTCAGGGTTCACCCCTCCACTTT	CAWRWQTVQGSPLHF
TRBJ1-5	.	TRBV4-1	TGCGCCAGCAGCCAAATGGGGGCCCATCAGCCCCAGCATTTT	CASSQMGAHQPQHF
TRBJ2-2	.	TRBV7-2	TGTGCCAGCAGCCCGGACCGGAGGGTTGGGGAGCTGTTTTTT	CASSPDRRVGELFF
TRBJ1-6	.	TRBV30	TGTGCCTGGAGATCGGACAGAGATCATTCACCCCTCCACTTT	CAWRSDRDHSPLHF
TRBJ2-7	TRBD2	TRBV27	TGTGCCAGCAGGGACCTCTCGGCGAGCGGGAGCTACGAGCAGTACTTC	CASRDLSASGSYEQYF
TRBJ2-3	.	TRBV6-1	TGTGCCAGCAGTGAACGGAGCGTCCCAGTTGCAGATACGCAGTATTTT	CASSERSVPVADTQYF
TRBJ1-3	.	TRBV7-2	TGTGCCAGCAGCTTCCCAGGGCCGAACACCATATATTTT	CASSFPGPNTIYF
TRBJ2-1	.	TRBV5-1	TGCGCCAGCAGCCAGGTGGGGAGCTCCTACAATGAGCAGTTCTTC	CASSQVGSSYNEQFF
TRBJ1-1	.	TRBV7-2	TGTGCCAGCAGCTTATACATGAACACTGAAGCTTTCTTT	CASSLYMNTEAFF
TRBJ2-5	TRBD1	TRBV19	TGTGCCAGTAGGGGACAGGTTCTTGAGACCCAGTACTTC	CASRGQVLETQYF
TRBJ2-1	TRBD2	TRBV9	TGTGCCAGCAGCGTAGAGGGACTAGGCTACAATGAGCAGTTCTTC	CASSVEGLGYNEQFF
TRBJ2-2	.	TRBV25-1	TGTGCCAGCACCAGGGGAGGGGCCGGGGAGCTGTTTTTT	CASTRGGAGELFF